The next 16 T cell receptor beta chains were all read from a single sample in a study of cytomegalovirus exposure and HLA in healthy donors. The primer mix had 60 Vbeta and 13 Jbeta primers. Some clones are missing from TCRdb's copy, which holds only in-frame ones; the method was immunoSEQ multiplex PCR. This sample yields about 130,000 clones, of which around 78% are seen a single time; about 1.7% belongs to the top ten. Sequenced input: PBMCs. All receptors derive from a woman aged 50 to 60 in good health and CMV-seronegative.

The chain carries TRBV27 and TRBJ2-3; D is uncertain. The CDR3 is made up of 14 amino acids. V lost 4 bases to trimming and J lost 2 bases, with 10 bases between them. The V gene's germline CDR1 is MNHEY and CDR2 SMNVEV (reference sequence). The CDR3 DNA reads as TGTGCCAGCAGTTATCTTTCTAACACAGATACGCAGTATTTT. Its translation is CASSYLSNTDTQYF.

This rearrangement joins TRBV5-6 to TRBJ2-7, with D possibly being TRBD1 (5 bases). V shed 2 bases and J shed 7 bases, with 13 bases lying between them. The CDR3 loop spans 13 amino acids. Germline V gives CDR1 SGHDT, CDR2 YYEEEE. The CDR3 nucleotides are TGTGCCAGCAGCTTTCCCGCAGGGCCTGAGCAGTACGTC. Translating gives CASSFPAGPEQYV.

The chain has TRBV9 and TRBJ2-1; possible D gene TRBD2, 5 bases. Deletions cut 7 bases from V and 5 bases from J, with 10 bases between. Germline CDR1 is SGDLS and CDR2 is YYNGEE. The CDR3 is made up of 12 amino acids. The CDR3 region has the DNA TGTGCCAGCGCAGTCGGGGACAATGAGCAGTTCTTC. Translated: CASAVGDNEQFF.

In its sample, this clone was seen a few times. Here the CDR3 DNA reads TGTGCCAGCAGCTTCATAAGGCTAGCCCACAATGAGCAGTTCTTC. Amino acid sequence: CASSFIRLAHNEQFF. This chain joins TRBV28 and TRBJ2-1, with D possibly being TRBD2 (5 bases). Trimming pared 6 bases from V and 5 bases from J, leaving 17 bases between. Looked up from germline, CDR1 is MDHEN and CDR2 is SYDVKM. CDR3 length: 15 amino acids.

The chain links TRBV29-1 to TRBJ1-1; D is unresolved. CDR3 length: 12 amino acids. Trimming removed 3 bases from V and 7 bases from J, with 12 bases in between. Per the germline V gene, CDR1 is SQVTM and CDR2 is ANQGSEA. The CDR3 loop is CSVDPRGCEAFF. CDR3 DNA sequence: TGCAGCGTTGACCCCCGGGGATGTGAAGCTTTCTTT. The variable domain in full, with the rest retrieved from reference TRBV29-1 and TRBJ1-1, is SAVISQKPSRDICQRGTSLTIQCQVDSQVTMMFWYRQQPGQSLTLIATANQGSEATYESGFVIDKFPISRPNLTFSTLTVSNMSPEDSSIYLCSVDPRGCEAFFGQGTRLTVV.

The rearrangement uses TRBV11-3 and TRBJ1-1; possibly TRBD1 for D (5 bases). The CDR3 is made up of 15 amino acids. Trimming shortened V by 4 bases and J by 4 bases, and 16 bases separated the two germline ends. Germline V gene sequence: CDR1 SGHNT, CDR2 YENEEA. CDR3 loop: CASSSMEMGGTEAFF. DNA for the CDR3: TGTGCCAGCAGCTCCATGGAGATGGGGGGCACTGAAGCTTTCTTT.

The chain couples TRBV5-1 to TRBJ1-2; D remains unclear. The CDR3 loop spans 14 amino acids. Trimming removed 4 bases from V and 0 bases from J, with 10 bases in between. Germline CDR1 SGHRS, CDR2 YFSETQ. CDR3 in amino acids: CASSKLGTNYGYTF. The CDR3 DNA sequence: TGCGCCAGCAGCAAACTAGGGACTAACTATGGCTACACCTTC.

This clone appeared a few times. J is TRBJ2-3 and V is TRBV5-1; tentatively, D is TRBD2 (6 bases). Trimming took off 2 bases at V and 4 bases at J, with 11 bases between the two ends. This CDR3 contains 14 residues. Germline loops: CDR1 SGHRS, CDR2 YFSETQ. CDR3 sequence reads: CASSFVADSDTQYF. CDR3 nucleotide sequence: TGCGCCAGCAGCTTTGTAGCGGATTCAGATACGCAGTATTTT.

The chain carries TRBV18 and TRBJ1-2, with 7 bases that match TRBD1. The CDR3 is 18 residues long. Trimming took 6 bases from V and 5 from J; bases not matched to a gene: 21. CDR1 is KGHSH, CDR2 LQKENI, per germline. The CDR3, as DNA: TGTGCCAGCTCCACCAAACGAGGGGACAGCCTAATCCGGTATGGCTACACCTTC. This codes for CASSTKRGDSLIRYGYTF.

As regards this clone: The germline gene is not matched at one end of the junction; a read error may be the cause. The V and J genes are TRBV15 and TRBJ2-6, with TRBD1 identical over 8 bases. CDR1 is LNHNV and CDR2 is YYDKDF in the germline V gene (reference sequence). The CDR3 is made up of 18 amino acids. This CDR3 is CATRERGQATSGANVLPF. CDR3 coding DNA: TGTGCCACCAGAGAGAGGGGACAGGCGACCTCTGGGGCCAACGTCCTGCCTTTC.

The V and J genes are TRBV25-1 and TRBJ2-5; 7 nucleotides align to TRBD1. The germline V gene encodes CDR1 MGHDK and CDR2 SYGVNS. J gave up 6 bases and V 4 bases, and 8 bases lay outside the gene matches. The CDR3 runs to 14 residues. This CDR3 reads CASSAQGSVKTQYF. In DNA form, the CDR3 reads TGTGCCAGCAGTGCACAGGGGTCTGTAAAGACCCAGTACTTC.

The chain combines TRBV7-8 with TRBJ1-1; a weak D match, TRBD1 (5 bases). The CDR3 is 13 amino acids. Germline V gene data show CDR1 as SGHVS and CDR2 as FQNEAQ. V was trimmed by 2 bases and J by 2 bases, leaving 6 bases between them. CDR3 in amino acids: CASSLTGNTEAFF. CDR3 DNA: TGTGCCAGCAGCTTAACAGGTAACACTGAAGCTTTCTTT.

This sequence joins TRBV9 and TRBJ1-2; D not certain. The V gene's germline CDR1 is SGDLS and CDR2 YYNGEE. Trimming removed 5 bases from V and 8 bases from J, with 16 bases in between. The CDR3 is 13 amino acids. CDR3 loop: CASRAAAGGGYTF. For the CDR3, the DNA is TGTGCCAGCAGGGCGGCTGCCGGAGGGGGCTACACCTTC.

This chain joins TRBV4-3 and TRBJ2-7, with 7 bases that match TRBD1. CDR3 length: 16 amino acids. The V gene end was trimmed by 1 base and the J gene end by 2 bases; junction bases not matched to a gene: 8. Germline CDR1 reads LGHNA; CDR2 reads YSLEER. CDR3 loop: CASSQGRDDRAYEQYF. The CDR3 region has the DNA TGCGCCAGCAGCCAAGGTAGGGACGACAGGGCCTACGAGCAGTACTTC.

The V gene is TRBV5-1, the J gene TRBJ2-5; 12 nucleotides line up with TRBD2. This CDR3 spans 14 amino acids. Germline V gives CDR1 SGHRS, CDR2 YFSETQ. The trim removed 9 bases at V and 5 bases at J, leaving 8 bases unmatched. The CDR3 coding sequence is TGCGCCACGAGCCTAGCGGGAGGGTTCGAGACCCAGTACTTC. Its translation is CATSLAGGFETQYF.

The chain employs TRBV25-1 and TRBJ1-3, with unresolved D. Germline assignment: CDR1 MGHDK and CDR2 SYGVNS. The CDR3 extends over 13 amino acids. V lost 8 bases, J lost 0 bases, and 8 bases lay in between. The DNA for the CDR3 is TGTGCCAGCCGTGGTAGCTCTGGAAACACCATATATTTT. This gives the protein CASRGSSGNTIYF.